This T cell receptor (beta chain) was identified in a study of cytomegalovirus exposure and HLA in healthy donors. The CDR3 runs 15 residues. The ends were cut back, 6 bases at V and 0 bases at J, with 11 bases in the middle. Germline-derived CDR1 and CDR2 are SGHAT and FQDESV (reference sequence). PCR was performed using 60 Vbeta and 13 Jbeta primers. Using immunoSEQ multiplex PCR, the repertoire was profiled, and TCRdb retains in-frame clones only, with some absent. The sample lists about 100,000 clones, 77% occurring once. The chain links TRBV11-1 to TRBJ2-2; D remains ambiguous. The TCR sequence derives from a male donor in good health and CMV-seronegative. Sample: PBMCs. CDR3 sequence: CASRARETNTGELFF. DNA for the CDR3: TGTGCCAGCAGGGCTAGAGAAACGAACACCGGGGAGCTGTTTTTT.